The rows below give T cell receptor beta chains drawn from one sample of a study of T cells in Graves' hyperthyroidism and ophthalmopathy. TCRdb recomputed calls from the multiplex PCR reads with MiXCR, one row per CDR3 protein. This sample has 800,000 or so distinct CDR3 sequences; about 38% occur once, and the top ten carry 8.9%. Sequenced material: blood. All receptors derive from a man aged 18 to 30 with Graves' hyperthyroidism. CDR3s include the opening cysteine and the closing phenylalanine or tryptophan. Each record gives: clone size, D gene, V gene, J gene, CDR3 protein, CDR3 DNA. The D gene is left open where the match is weak. Expanded clones get a size class; other rows say once, few or many, or leave the size out.

>NA|NA|TRBV25-1|TRBJ1-2
CASSAGVSGYTF
TGTGCCAGCAGCGCTGGGGTATCTGGCTACACCTTC
>few|TRBD1|TRBV10-3|TRBJ2-7
CATRDSSYEQYF
TGTGCCACCCGGGACAGCTCCTACGAGCAGTACTTC
>many|TRBD2|TRBV7-2|TRBJ2-7
CASSPGLAGDEQYF
TGTGCCAGCAGCCCGGGACTAGCGGGCGACGAGCAGTACTTC
>NA|NA|TRBV6-5|TRBJ2-2
CASYRDTGELFF
TGTGCCAGCTACAGGGACACCGGGGAGCTGTTTTTT
>once|NA|TRBV29-1|TRBJ1-2
CSVEGPEYGYTF
TGCAGCGTTGAGGGACCAGAATATGGCTACACCTTC
>few|NA|TRBV6-5|TRBJ2-6
CASSQEYSGANVLTF
TGTGCCAGCAGCCAGGAGTACTCTGGGGCCAACGTCCTGACTTTC
>NA|TRBD1|TRBV19|TRBJ2-2
CASSAWDRVPGELFF
TGTGCCAGTAGTGCATGGGACAGGGTACCCGGGGAGCTGTTTTTT
>many|NA|TRBV2|TRBJ1-1
CASSGRSANTEAFF
TGTGCCAGCAGCGGACGAAGTGCGAACACTGAAGCTTTCTTT
>few|NA|TRBV19|TRBJ2-2
CGSSNTGELFF
TGTGGCTCCTCTAACACCGGGGAGCTGTTTTTT
>many|NA|TRBV10-3|TRBJ1-6
CAISESMGGMDSPLHF
TGTGCCATCAGTGAGTCGATGGGAGGGATGGATTCACCCCTCCACTTT
>NA|TRBD1|TRBV19|TRBJ1-2
CARTGAHYGYTF
TGTGCCCGGACAGGGGCCCACTATGGCTACACCTTC
>NA|NA|TRBV9|TRBJ1-3
CASSPSPSSGNTIYF
TGTGCCAGCAGCCCAAGTCCTTCCTCTGGAAACACCATATATTTT
>few|NA|TRBV20-1|TRBJ1-1
CSAQNPTIHTEAFF
TGCAGTGCCCAGAACCCCACGATTCACACTGAAGCTTTCTTT
>few|NA|TRBV6-1|TRBJ1-2
CASSQAPREGYTF
TGTGCCAGCAGCCAAGCCCCCAGGGAGGGCTACACCTTC
>few|NA|TRBV7-2|TRBJ2-2
CASSPDRQRSRELFF
TGTGCCAGCAGCCCCGACAGGCAAAGGTCAAGGGAGCTGTTTTTT
>NA|TRBD1|TRBV12-3/TRBV12-4|TRBJ1-5
CASSYPPGQGFDQPQHF
TGTGCCAGCAGCTATCCTCCGGGACAGGGGTTCGATCAGCCCCAGCATTTT
>many|TRBD2|TRBV7-2|TRBJ2-7
CASSTSSGSYEQYF
TGTGCCAGCAGCACCTCTAGCGGGAGCTACGAGCAGTACTTC
>few|TRBD1|TRBV7-2|TRBJ2-2
CASSLLGQGASGELFF
TGTGCCAGCAGCCTATTAGGACAGGGGGCTTCCGGGGAGCTGTTTTTT
>many|NA|TRBV25-1|TRBJ2-7
CASSDNYEQYF
TGTGCCAGCAGTGATAACTACGAGCAGTACTTC
>NA|TRBD1|TRBV20-1|TRBJ2-7
CSVGTGAGEQYF
TGCAGTGTCGGAACAGGGGCAGGCGAGCAGTACTTC